This paragraph covers one T cell receptor beta chain sequence. Its specificity is unknown. Each PCR replicate from the sorted subsets contained 200 to 250 ng DNA, which is some 32,000 T cell genomes. Authors' data handling: ImmunoSEQ sequences covered only the junction and lacked quality scores; filtering therefore differed. Data came from immunoSEQ multiplex PCR; TCRdb stores just in-frame clones and leaves some out. The V and J calls and the clone size are those of that table, but D and trimming were determined from the DNA. The sample carries 2,500,000 or so clones, 93% recorded once. The sample comes from a study of shared clonotypes between healthy human individuals. CDR1 and CDR2 from the germline V gene are SNHLY and FYNNEI. CDR3 size: 14 residues. Whole-study results and caveats: Only blood underwent sampling, and tissue repertoires likely differ.

The sequence derives from a man younger than 30 in good health. Some clones in this sample may be carry-over from other donors' samples. Sample: naive CD4+ T cells from PBMCs. Subset defined: CD45RA+ positively selected. This sequence joins TRBV2 and TRBJ2-5; 7 bases are a match to TRBD1. The J call may be wrong; the DNA end is better matched by TRBJ2-7. This CDR3 reads CASSVARGSYEQYF. The CDR3 DNA follows: TGTGCCAGCAGTGTAGCCAGGGGGTCCTACGAGCAGTACTTC.